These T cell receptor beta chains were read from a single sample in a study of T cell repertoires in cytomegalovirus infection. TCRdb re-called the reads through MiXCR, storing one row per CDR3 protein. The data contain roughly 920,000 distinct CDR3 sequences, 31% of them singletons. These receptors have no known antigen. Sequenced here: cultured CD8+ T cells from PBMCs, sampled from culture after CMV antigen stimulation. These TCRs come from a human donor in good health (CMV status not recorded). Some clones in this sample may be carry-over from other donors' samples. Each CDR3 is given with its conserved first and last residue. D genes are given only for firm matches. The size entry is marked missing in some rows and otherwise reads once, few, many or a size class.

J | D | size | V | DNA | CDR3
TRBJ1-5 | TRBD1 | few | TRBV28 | TGTGCCAGCAGTCCCGTAGGACAGGCTAATCAGCCCCAGCATTTT | CASSPVGQANQPQHF
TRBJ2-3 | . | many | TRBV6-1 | TGTGCCAGCAGGACCCGGACTAGCACAGATACGCAGTATTTT | CASRTRTSTDTQYF
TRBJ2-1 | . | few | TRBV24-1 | TGTGCCACCAGTGACTATGACGGGGGCGGTGAGCAGTTCTTC | CATSDYDGGGEQFF
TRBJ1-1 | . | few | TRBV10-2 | TGCGCCAGCAGTGAGTGGGATGAAGCTTTCTTT | CASSEWDEAFF
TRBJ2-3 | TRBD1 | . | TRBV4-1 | TGCGCCAGCAGCCATACGGACAGGGGGGGCACAGATACGCAGTATTTT | CASSHTDRGGTDTQYF
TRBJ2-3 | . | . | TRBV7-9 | TGTGCCAGCAGCTTAGTTTTGTATTACCTTTCTAGCACAGATACGCAGTATTTT | CASSLVLYYLSSTDTQYF
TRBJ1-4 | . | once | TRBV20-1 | TGCAGTGCTAGTGGCGGCTTTTTTGCAACTAATGAAAAACTGTTTTTT | CSASGGFFATNEKLFF
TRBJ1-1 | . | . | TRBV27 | TGTGCCAGCAGTTTATCAGGGGTTGAAGCTTTCTTT | CASSLSGVEAFF
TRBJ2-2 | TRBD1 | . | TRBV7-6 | TGTGCCAGCAGCCACCCCCGGGACAGGGGGCTTAGAAACACCGGGGAGCTGTTTTTT | CASSHPRDRGLRNTGELFF
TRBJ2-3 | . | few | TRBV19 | TGTGCCAGTATAGACTACCGCACAGATACGCAGTATTTT | CASIDYRTDTQYF
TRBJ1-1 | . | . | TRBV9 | TGTGCCAGCAGCTCAGAACATGGTCCCACTGAAGCTTTCTTT | CASSSEHGPTEAFF
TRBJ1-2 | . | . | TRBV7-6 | TGTGCCAGCAGCACCGGAGCGGATGGCTACACCTTC | CASSTGADGYTF
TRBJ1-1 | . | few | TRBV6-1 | TGTGCCAGCAGTGAAGACCAAATGTCGTTGTCAGTGGGAGCTTTCTTT | CASSEDQMSLSVGAFF
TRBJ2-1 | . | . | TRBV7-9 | TGTGCCAGCAGCTTAGCGGGGGGCCAAAGCTCCTACAATGAGCAGTTCTTC | CASSLAGGQSSYNEQFF
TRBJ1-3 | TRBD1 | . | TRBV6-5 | TGTGCCAGCAGTTACTCCTACCCGGGACAGGGTTTTTCGTCTGGAAACACCATATATTTT | CASSYSYPGQGFSSGNTIYF
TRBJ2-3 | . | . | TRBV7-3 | TGTGCCAGCAGTCCCTTCCCCGGAGGCCACCTAGCAGATACGCAGTATTTT | CASSPFPGGHLADTQYF
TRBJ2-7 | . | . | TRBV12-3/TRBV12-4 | TGTGCCAGCAGGACAGAATCCTACGAGCAGTACTTC | CASRTESYEQYF
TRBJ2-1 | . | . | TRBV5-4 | TGTGCCAGCAGCTTTCGAGATAGTACGAACTACAATGAGCAGTTCTTC | CASSFRDSTNYNEQFF
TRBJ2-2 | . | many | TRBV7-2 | TGTGCCAGCAGCCAGCTGAGGGACACCGGGGAGCTGTTTTTT | CASSQLRDTGELFF
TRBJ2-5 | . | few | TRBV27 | TGTGCCAGCATTGATCACCAAGAGACCCAGTACTTC | CASIDHQETQYF
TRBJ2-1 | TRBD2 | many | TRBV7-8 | TGTGCCAGCAGCCCGGGGACTAGCGGCATCAATGAGCAGTTCTTC | CASSPGTSGINEQFF
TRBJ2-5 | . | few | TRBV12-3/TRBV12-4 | TGTGCCAGCAGTTTAACCTCCAACCTAGAGACCCAGTACTTC | CASSLTSNLETQYF
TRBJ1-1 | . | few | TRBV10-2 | TGCGCCAGCAGTGACCAGGCAGGCGCTGAAGCTTTCTTT | CASSDQAGAEAFF
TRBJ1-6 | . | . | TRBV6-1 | TGTGCCAGCAGTGAAGCGTGGCGGGGACCCTCGACGACTTCACCCCTCCACTTT | CASSEAWRGPSTTSPLHF
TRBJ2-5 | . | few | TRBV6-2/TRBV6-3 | TGTGCCAGCAGTTACTTCCCTGGAGGGTACCAAGAGACCCAGTACTTC | CASSYFPGGYQETQYF
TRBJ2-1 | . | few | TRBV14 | TGTGCCAGCAGCCAAAGTACGGGCGACGATGAGCAGTTCTTC | CASSQSTGDDEQFF
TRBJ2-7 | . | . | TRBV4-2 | TGTGCCAGCAGCCAAGACCACAGCCCCTACGAGCAGTACTTC | CASSQDHSPYEQYF
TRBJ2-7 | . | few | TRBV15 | TGTGCCACCAGCATCTGGGACAATGGGGACGAGCAGTACTTC | CATSIWDNGDEQYF
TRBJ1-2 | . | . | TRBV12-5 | TGTGCTAGTGAAGGCATTAATGGCTACACCTTC | CASEGINGYTF
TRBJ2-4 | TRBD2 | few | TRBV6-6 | TGTGCCAGCAGTTCGAGCGGGAGCAAAAACATTCAGTACTTC | CASSSSGSKNIQYF
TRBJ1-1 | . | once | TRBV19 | TGTGCCAGTAGTATAGTTCGGGGGATGACTGAAGCTTTCTTT | CASSIVRGMTEAFF
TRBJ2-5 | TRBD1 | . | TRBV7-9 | TGTGCCAGCAGCTTACAGGACAGGGCCCTGGGCCAGTACTTC | CASSLQDRALGQYF
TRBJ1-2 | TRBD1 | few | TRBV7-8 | TGTGCCAGCAGCTACGCCGGGGACAGGGCGACCTATGGCTACACCTTC | CASSYAGDRATYGYTF
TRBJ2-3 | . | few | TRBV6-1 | TGTGCCGCGGCAGGGGATGGGACAGATACGCAGTATTTT | CAAAGDGTDTQYF
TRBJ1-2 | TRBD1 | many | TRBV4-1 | TGCGCCAGCAGCCAGAGGGGGCCTGGCTATGGCTACACCTTC | CASSQRGPGYGYTF
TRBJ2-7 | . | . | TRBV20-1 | TGCAGTGCTAGAGTAGGGATATCTGGCACCTACGAGCAGTACTTC | CSARVGISGTYEQYF
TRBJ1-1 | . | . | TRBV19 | TGTGCCAGTAGTACGGCCTGGAGCACTGAAGCTTTCTTT | CASSTAWSTEAFF
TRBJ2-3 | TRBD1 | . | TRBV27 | TGTGCCAGCAGAATGGACAGGGGAGCAGATACGCAGTATTTT | CASRMDRGADTQYF
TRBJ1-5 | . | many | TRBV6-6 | TGTGCCAGCGGCCCGTACGGGCAGAATCAGCCCCAGCATTTT | CASGPYGQNQPQHF
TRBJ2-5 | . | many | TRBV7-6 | TGTGCCAGCAGCTTAGAGGCAGGGACGGAGACCCAGTACTTC | CASSLEAGTETQYF